The entry that follows covers one TCR beta chain sequence. Germline CDR1 reads DFQATT; CDR2 reads SNEGSKA (reference sequence). Trimming cost V 6 bases and J 5 bases, with 19 bases left between them. The CDR3 is 15 residues long. The study profiled TCR beta VDJ and CDR3 using genomic DNA as template. TCRdb processed the reads anew with MiXCR; each CDR3 protein has one entry. Found here are a few hundred thousand distinct CDR3 sequences, less than 85% of them singletons; the top ten hold 40% to 50%. Patients who underwent sequencing had shown CD8+CD57+ cell expansion by flow cytometry. Patients had undergone no therapy by the time their blood was sampled. The data stem from a study of CD8+CD57+ T cells in acquired aplastic anemia. Across the whole study: Sorted CD4+ plus CD8+ cells gave DNA averaging about 3.2 ug.

Input material: sorted CD4+, CD8+, or CD8+CD57+ T cells (not recorded which) from PBMCs. The rearrangement links TRBV20-1 to TRBJ1-4; D is perhaps TRBD1 (5 bases). This TCR was recovered from a human donor with aplastic anemia. The CDR3 sequence is CSASSWDARNEKLFF. The CDR3 DNA is TGCAGTGCCAGTAGTTGGGACGCAAGAAATGAAAAACTGTTTTTT.